Listed here are 20 T cell receptor beta chains from one sample, sequenced in a study of Graves' ophthalmopathy and Graves' hyperthyroidism. Researchers took RNA transcripts and amplified TCR beta CDR3 regions from them. First-round RT-PCR with HTBI primers preceded a second-round multiplex PCR. MiXCR, run by TCRdb on the multiplex PCR reads, gives a single entry per CDR3 protein. Of around 1,000,000 distinct CDR3 sequences in the sample, about 38% were seen once. Source material: peripheral blood or thyroid tissue (not recorded which). These receptors came from an adult man with Graves' hyperthyroidism.

This clonotype was detected only a few times. This sequence joins TRBV20-1 and TRBJ2-3; TRBD1 might be the D (6 bases). V lost 7 bases and J lost 4, with 15 bases in between. The V gene's germline CDR1 is DFQATT and CDR2 SNEGSKA (reference sequence). The CDR3 is 13 residues long. The CDR3 coding sequence is TGCAGTGTACGAACAGGGATCCCAGATACGCAGTATTTT. This encodes CSVRTGIPDTQYF.

This clonotype has only one observation. This chain connects TRBV15 to TRBJ2-3, with D perhaps matching TRBD1 (5 bases). V was cut by 0 bases and J by 3 bases, with 10 bases left in between. Germline loops: CDR1 LNHNV, CDR2 YYDKDF (reference sequence). The CDR3 length is 15 residues. This CDR3 is CATSRDRVVTDTQYF. The CDR3 nucleotides read TGTGCCACCAGCAGAGACAGGGTCGTGACAGATACGCAGTATTTT.

The chain joins TRBV9 to TRBJ2-2; D is perhaps TRBD2 (6 bases). The CDR3 consists of 16 residues. Germline values: CDR1 SGDLS, CDR2 YYNGEE. V lost 5 bases and J 1 base, leaving 15 bases between the germline ends. The CDR3 region is CASSLGDSQNTGELFF. The CDR3 coding sequence is TGTGCCAGCAGTTTAGGGGACTCCCAGAACACCGGGGAGCTGTTTTTT.

This clonotype was picked up many times. This chain joins TRBV5-1 and TRBJ1-6; D not certain. The V gene's germline CDR1 is SGHRS and CDR2 YFSETQ. This CDR3 contains 15 residues. V shed 2 bases and J shed 1 base, with 7 bases lying between them. CDR3 sequence reads: CASSFGESYNSPLHF. CDR3 nucleotide sequence: TGCGCCAGCAGCTTTGGGGAATCCTATAATTCACCCCTCCACTTT.

This clonotype was observed many times. The CDR3 region is CSVEIPRGYVYEQYF. CDR3 nucleotide sequence: TGCAGCGTTGAGATCCCCAGGGGGTACGTCTACGAGCAGTACTTC. The chain couples TRBV29-1 to TRBJ2-7; 7 nucleotides match TRBD1. Germline lookup yields CDR1 SQVTM and CDR2 ANQGSEA. The CDR3 covers 15 residues. The junction had 11 bases not matched to a gene; V was cut back by 3 bases and J by 3 bases.

In this sample, this clonotype turned up a few times. The V gene is TRBV5-1, the J gene TRBJ2-5; 10 nucleotides line up with TRBD2. There are 15 residues in the CDR3. With 4 bases clipped from V and 5 bases from J, the junction kept 8 bases outside the gene matches. The V gene's germline CDR1 is SGHRS and CDR2 YFSETQ. The CDR3 DNA reads TGCGCCAGCAGCGTCGGACTAGCGGAGGGGGAGACCCAGTACTTC. It translates to CASSVGLAEGETQYF.

As for this clonotype: One end of the junction varies from germline; a read error may be responsible. This chain links TRBV24-1 with TRBJ1-5; D remains ambiguous. Germline V gene sequence: CDR1 KGHDR, CDR2 SFDVKD. The CDR3 is made up of 11 amino acids. Here the CDR3 DNA reads TGTGCCCCCAGCGTGGGTCAGCCCCAGCATTTT. It codes for CAPSVGQPQHF.

This clonotype was counted at least ten times. The rearrangement links TRBV11-2 to TRBJ1-1; the D gene is possibly TRBD1 (5 bases). The V end was cut by 8 bases, the J end by 11 bases, with 15 bases between. The CDR3 spans 11 residues. CDR1 SGHAT and CDR2 FQNNGV come from the germline V gene. The CDR3 is CASSHVGTAFF. The CDR3 DNA reads TGTGCCAGCTCTCATGTGGGGACGGCTTTCTTT.

This clonotype was recorded many times. V gene TRBV7-9 combines with J gene TRBJ1-3; TRBD1 matches 7 bases. The V segment lost 5 bases and the J segment 7 bases; nucleotides outside the gene matches: 14. Germline lookup yields CDR1 SEHNR and CDR2 FQNEAQ (reference sequence). CDR3 length: 16 residues. The CDR3 protein is CASSPRGQSFRNTIYF. The CDR3 DNA reads as TGTGCCAGCAGCCCTCGGGGACAGAGCTTTAGGAACACCATATATTTT.

This clonotype was recorded a few times. The genes are TRBV6-2 or TRBV6-3 and TRBJ2-7; D unclear. The CDR3 covers 12 residues. Per the germline V gene, CDR1 is MNHEY and CDR2 is SVGEGT. V gave up 5 bases and J gave up 6 bases, with 11 bases separating them. In DNA, the CDR3 is TGTGCCAGCAGTCAAGGTGTAGCCGAGCAGTACTTC. Its translation: CASSQGVAEQYF.

This clonotype was seen at least ten times. The rearrangement joins TRBV24-1 to TRBJ2-6; 7 bases align to TRBD1. The germline gives CDR1 KGHDR, CDR2 SFDVKD. V shed 7 bases and J 4 bases; nucleotides not matched to a gene: 9. This CDR3 region has 16 residues. The chain's CDR3 is CATSNTGASGANVLTF. The CDR3 region has the DNA TGTGCCACCAGCAATACAGGGGCCTCGGGGGCCAACGTCCTGACTTTC.

For the CDR3, the DNA is TGCAGCTTAGTTACCCTGAACACTGAAGCTTTCTTT. This encodes CSLVTLNTEAFF. The chain combines TRBV29-1 with TRBJ1-1; no definite D call. The CDR3 is 12 residues long. Germline V gene sequence: CDR1 SQVTM, CDR2 ANQGSEA. The V and J ends lost 8 bases and 0 bases respectively, with 10 bases between them.

The CDR3 DNA reads TGTGCCAGCAGCTTAGAGGGGGACAGGGGGAAGGCCCAGTACTTC. As protein: CASSLEGDRGKAQYF. The genes are TRBV7-2 and TRBJ2-5; 11 nucleotides line up with TRBD1. CDR1 SGHTA and CDR2 FQGNSA come from the germline V gene. The CDR3 loop spans 15 amino acids. J lost 9 bases, V lost 1 base, and 7 bases had no gene match.

This clonotype was seen only a few times. The chain links TRBV12-3 or TRBV12-4 to TRBJ1-6; D is undetermined. This CDR3 is built from 14 residues. Trimming pared 3 bases from V and 8 bases from J, leaving 11 bases between. CDR3 sequence: CASSFGSGDSPLHF. CDR3 bases: TGTGCCAGCAGTTTCGGGTCCGGGGATTCACCCCTCCACTTT.

This clonotype showed up just a few times. The chain recombines TRBV7-2 with TRBJ1-2; D possibly corresponds to TRBD1 (6 bases). CDR3 length: 16 residues. Trimming removed 5 bases at V and 2 bases at J, with 18 bases between. The germline CDR1 and CDR2 sequences are SGHTA and FQGNSA. CDR3 DNA sequence: TGTGCCAGCAGCCCCGGCCTCGACAGGCCCAACTATGGCTACACCTTC. Translation gives CASSPGLDRPNYGYTF.

This sequence joins TRBV9 and TRBJ2-2; 8 bases map to TRBD1. The CDR3 loop spans 15 amino acids. Trimming at V came to 4 bases and at J to 2 bases, leaving 4 bases not matched to a gene. The V gene's germline CDR1 is SGDLS and CDR2 YYNGEE. CDR3 in amino acids: CASSPGGQNTGELFF. In nucleotides, the CDR3 is TGTGCCAGCAGCCCAGGGGGCCAAAACACCGGGGAGCTGTTTTTT.

The genes are TRBV7-9 and TRBJ2-5; 8 bases map to TRBD2. The CDR3 sequence is 13 residues long. Germline assignment: CDR1 SEHNR and CDR2 FQNEAQ (reference sequence). V gave up 8 bases and J gave up 5 bases; unmatched junction bases: 7. CDR3 DNA: TGTGCCAGCGGTCAGCGGGAGTCGGAGACCCAGTACTTC. Translation gives CASGQRESETQYF.

This clonotype was seen ten or more times. The chain is built from TRBV15 and TRBJ2-2; D unresolved. From germline, CDR1 is LNHNV and CDR2 YYDKDF (reference sequence). The CDR3 has 14 residues. V dropped 1 base and J dropped 1 base, with 4 bases sitting between them. CDR3 DNA: TGTGCCACCAGCAGAGGGATGAACACCGGGGAGCTGTTTTTT. Translating gives CATSRGMNTGELFF.

This rearrangement joins TRBV28 to TRBJ2-5; D not certain. Trimming left V 7 bases short and J 4 bases short, with 10 bases between. Per the germline V gene, CDR1 is MDHEN and CDR2 is SYDVKM. The CDR3 spans 12 residues. Written as DNA, the CDR3 is TGTGCCAGCACAAGACAAGGAGAGACCCAGTACTTC. Residues: CASTRQGETQYF.

This clonotype was detected a few times. The chain joins TRBV6-4 to TRBJ2-5; 8 bases are shared with TRBD2. Germline trimming cut 5 bases from V and 2 bases from J; bases unmatched to any gene: 4. Germline values: CDR1 MRHNA, CDR2 SNTAGT. The CDR3 totals 14 residues. The CDR3: CASSKLAEQETQYF. The CDR3 DNA is TGTGCCAGCAGTAAACTAGCGGAGCAAGAGACCCAGTACTTC.